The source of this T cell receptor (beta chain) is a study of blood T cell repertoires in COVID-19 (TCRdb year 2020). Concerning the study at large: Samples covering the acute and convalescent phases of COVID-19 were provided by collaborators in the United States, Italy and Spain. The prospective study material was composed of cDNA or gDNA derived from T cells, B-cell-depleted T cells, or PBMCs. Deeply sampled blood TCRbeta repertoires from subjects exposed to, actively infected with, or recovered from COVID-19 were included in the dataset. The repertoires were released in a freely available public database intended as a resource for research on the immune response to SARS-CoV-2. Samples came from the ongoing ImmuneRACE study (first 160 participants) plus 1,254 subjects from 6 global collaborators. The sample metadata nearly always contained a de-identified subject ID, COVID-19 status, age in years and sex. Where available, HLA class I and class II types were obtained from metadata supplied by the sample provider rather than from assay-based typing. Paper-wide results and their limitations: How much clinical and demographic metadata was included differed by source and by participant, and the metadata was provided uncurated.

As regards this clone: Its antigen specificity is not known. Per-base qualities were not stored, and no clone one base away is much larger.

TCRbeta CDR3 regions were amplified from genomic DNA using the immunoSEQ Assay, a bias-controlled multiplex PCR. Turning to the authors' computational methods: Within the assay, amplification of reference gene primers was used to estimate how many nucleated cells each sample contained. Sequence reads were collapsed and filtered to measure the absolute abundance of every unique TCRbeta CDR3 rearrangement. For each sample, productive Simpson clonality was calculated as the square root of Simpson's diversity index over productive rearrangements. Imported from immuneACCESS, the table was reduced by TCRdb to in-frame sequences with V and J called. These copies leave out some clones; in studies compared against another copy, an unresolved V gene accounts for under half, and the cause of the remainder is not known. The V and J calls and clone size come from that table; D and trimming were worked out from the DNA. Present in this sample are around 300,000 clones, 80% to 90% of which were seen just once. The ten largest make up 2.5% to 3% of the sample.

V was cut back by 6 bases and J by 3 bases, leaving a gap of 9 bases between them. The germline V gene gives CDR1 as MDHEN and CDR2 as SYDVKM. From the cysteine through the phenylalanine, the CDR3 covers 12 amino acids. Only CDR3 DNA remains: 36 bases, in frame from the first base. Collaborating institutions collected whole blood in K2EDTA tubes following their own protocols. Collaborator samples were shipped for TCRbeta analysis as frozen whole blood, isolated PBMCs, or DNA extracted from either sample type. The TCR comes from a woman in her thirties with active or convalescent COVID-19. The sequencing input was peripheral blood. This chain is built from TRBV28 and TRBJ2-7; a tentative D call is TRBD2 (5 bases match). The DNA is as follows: TGTGCCAGCAGGGGAGTGCTCTACGAGCAGTACTTC. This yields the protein CASRGVLYEQYF. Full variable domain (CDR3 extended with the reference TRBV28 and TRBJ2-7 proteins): DVKVTQSSRYLVKRTGEKVFLECVQDMDHENMFWYRQDPGLGLRLIYFSYDVKMKEKGDIPEGYSVSREKKERFSLILESASTNQTSMYLCASRGVLYEQYFGPGTRLTVT.